Below, one T cell receptor beta chain is given with its context. Its target is not known. The data belong to a study of metastatic and nonmetastatic thyroid tumors. Across the whole study: It was across blood and tumor or nodule tissue from malignant and benign thyroid patients that repertoires were compared. The study's findings and limits: Versus benign nodules, malignant thyroid tumors reportedly had significantly higher TCR beta diversity, in blood and tumor.

CDR3 length equals 18 residues. The V and J ends lost 1 base and 10 bases respectively, with 26 bases between them. The V gene's germline CDR1 is LNHDA and CDR2 SQIVND (reference sequence). Thyroid surgery was preceded by no treatment in any patient. TCRdb reprocessed the PCR reads via MiXCR. The sample shows about 70,000 clones, less than 20% of them seen only once. Sequencing input: blood. The genes are TRBV19 and TRBJ2-1, with D possibly being TRBD2 (6 bases). The clonotype comes from a female donor with papillary thyroid cancer or a benign thyroid nodule (not recorded which). Some clones in this sample may be carry-over from other donors' samples. This CDR3 reads CASSIVNRRLSGVDEQFF. CDR3 DNA sequence: TGTGCCAGTAGTATAGTAAATCGTCGACTATCGGGAGTTGACGAGCAGTTCTTC.